Following are 8 T cell receptor beta chains from one sample sequenced in a study of blood T cell repertoires in COVID-19. Profiling relied on immunoSEQ multiplex PCR, and the TCRdb table lists in-frame clones only, not all of them. This table holds a few hundred thousand clones, 80% to 90% found once. Specimen: peripheral blood. These TCRs come from a woman of 80 years or more with acute or convalescent COVID-19.

This chain uses TRBV10-2 with TRBJ1-1; D possibly corresponds to TRBD1 (6 bases). The germline V gene has CDR1 WSHSY and CDR2 SAAADI. CDR3 length equals 14 residues. The ends were cut back, 6 bases at V and 3 bases at J, with 14 bases in the middle. In nucleotides, the CDR3 is TGCGCCAGCAGCCCCGCATCAGGGGACACTGAAGCTTTCTTT. Its translation is CASSPASGDTEAFF.

The V call is TRBV5-1, the J call TRBJ2-1; 7 bases map to TRBD1. With V trimmed by 0 bases and J by 2 bases, 5 bases remained unmatched. This CDR3 has 16 residues. Germline lookup yields CDR1 SGHRS and CDR2 YFSETQ. CDR3 sequence reads: CASSLATGTAYNEQFF. CDR3 DNA: TGCGCCAGCAGCTTGGCCACCGGGACAGCCTACAATGAGCAGTTCTTC.

The CDR3 loop reads CASSPQGPNQPQHF. In DNA, the CDR3 is TGTGCCAGCAGTCCGCAGGGTCCCAATCAGCCCCAGCATTTT. The chain joins TRBV27 to TRBJ1-5; TRBD1 is a possible D gene (5 bases). V was pared by 5 bases and J by 3 bases, with 11 bases between. The CDR3 is made up of 14 amino acids. Germline V lookup: CDR1 MNHEY, CDR2 SMNVEV (reference sequence).

The chain combines TRBV6-4 with TRBJ2-3; TRBD2 aligns across 13 bases. V shed 5 bases, J shed 2 bases, and the junction held 4 bases outside the gene matches. The CDR3 loop spans 16 amino acids. Germline values: CDR1 MRHNA, CDR2 SNTAGT. The CDR3, as DNA: TGTGCCAGCAGTTTGACTAGCGGGGGGTCCACAGATACGCAGTATTTT. Protein: CASSLTSGGSTDTQYF.

The V and J genes are TRBV6-2 or TRBV6-3 and TRBJ2-5; TRBD2 matches at 8 bases. This CDR3 contains 14 residues. Germline V gene lookup returns CDR1 MNHEY and CDR2 SVGEGT. Unmatched junction bases numbered 5, after V lost 5 bases and J lost 3 bases. The CDR3 sequence: CASSPLGLEETQYF. For the CDR3, the DNA is TGTGCCAGCAGTCCCCTGGGACTAGAAGAGACCCAGTACTTC.

This rearrangement joins TRBV7-9 to TRBJ1-1; 11 nucleotides align to TRBD1. This CDR3 spans 16 amino acids. CDR1 and CDR2 from the germline V gene are SEHNR and FQNEAQ (reference sequence). The junction had 9 bases not matched to a gene; V was cut back by 5 bases and J by 4 bases. The CDR3 DNA reads TGTGCCAGCAGCCCCCGGGACAGGGGGTCGACCACTGAAGCTTTCTTT. It translates to CASSPRDRGSTTEAFF. The full variable domain, completed using reference TRBV7-9 and TRBJ1-1, is DTGVSQNPRHKITKRGQNVTFRCDPISEHNRLYWYRQTLGQGPEFLTYFQNEAQLEKSRLLSDRFSAERPKGSFSTLEIQRTEQGDSAMYLCASSPRDRGSTTEAFFGQGTRLTVV.

V usage is TRBV4-1 and J usage is TRBJ2-5, with D perhaps matching TRBD1 (6 bases). V lost 4 bases and J lost 5, with 20 bases in between. Germline values: CDR1 MGHRA, CDR2 YSYEKL. This CDR3 region has 16 residues. The CDR3: CASSPNRDPRGETQYF. DNA of the CDR3: TGCGCCAGCAGCCCAAACCGGGACCCAAGGGGGGAGACCCAGTACTTC.

The CDR3 protein is CASSVVAGGRNEQFF. DNA of the CDR3: TGTGCCAGCAGCGTAGTAGCGGGAGGCAGAAATGAGCAGTTCTTC. The chain uses TRBV9 and TRBJ2-1; 10 bases agree with TRBD2. The CDR3 runs to 15 residues. Per germline, CDR1 SGDLS and CDR2 YYNGEE. Unmatched junction bases numbered 4, after V lost 0 bases and J lost 7 bases.